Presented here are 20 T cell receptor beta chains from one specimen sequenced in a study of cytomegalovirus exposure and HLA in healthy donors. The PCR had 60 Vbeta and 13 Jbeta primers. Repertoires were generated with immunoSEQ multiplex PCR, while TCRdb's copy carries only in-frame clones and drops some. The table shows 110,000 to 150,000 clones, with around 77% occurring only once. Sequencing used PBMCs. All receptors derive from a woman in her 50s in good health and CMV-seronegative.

CDR3 DNA sequence: TGTGCCAGTAGTACCATCTCCGGGACAGGGCATGAGCAGTTCTTC. Protein sequence: CASSTISGTGHEQFF. V is TRBV19 and J is TRBJ2-1, with TRBD1 matching over 9 bases. There are 15 residues in the CDR3. The junction had 9 bases not matched to a gene; V was cut back by 4 bases and J by 8 bases. Germline values: CDR1 LNHDA, CDR2 SQIVND (reference sequence).

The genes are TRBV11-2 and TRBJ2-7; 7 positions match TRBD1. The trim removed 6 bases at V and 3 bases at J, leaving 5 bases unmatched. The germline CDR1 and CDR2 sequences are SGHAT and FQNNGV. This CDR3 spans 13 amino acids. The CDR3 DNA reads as TGTGCCAGCAGAGCACAGGGGATCTACGAGCAGTACTTC. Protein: CASRAQGIYEQYF.

The CDR3 sequence: CASSFRDRANYGYTF. The CDR3 coding sequence is TGTGCCAGCAGCTTCCGGGACAGGGCCAACTATGGCTACACCTTC. This chain joins TRBV21-1 and TRBJ1-2; TRBD1 reflects the table's D call only, with no check against the DNA. TRBV21-1 is termed a pseudogene. The CDR3 sequence is 15 residues long.

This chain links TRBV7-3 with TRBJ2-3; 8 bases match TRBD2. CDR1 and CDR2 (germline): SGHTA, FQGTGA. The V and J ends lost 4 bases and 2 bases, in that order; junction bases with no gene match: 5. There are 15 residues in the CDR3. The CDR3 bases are TGTGCCAGCAGCTCCGGACTAGCTAACACAGATACGCAGTATTTT. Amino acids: CASSSGLANTDTQYF.

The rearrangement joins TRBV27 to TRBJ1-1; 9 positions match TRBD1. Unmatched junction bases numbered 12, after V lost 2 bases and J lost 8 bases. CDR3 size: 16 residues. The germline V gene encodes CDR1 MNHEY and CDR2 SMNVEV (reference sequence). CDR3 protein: CASSLPTGGVVGEAFF. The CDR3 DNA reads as TGTGCCAGCAGTTTACCGACAGGGGGTGTCGTAGGGGAAGCTTTCTTT.

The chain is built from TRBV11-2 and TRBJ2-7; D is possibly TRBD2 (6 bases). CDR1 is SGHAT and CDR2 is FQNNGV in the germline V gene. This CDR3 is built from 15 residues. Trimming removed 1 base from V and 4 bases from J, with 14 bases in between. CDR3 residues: CASSLAVGGEYEQYF. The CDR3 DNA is TGTGCCAGCAGCTTAGCGGTCGGGGGTGAGTACGAGCAGTACTTC.

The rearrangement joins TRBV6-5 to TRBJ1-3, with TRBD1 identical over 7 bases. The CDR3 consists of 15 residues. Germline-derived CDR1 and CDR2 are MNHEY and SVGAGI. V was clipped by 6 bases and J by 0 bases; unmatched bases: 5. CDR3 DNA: TGTGCCAGCAGCAACCAGGGGGTCTCTGGAAACACCATATATTTT. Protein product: CASSNQGVSGNTIYF.

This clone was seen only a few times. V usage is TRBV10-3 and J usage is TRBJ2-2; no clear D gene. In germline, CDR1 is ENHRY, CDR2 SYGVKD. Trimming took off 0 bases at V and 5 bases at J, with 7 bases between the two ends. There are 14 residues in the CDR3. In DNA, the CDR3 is TGTGCCATCAGTGAGTCGCACAGTACCGGGGAGCTGTTTTTT. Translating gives CAISESHSTGELFF.

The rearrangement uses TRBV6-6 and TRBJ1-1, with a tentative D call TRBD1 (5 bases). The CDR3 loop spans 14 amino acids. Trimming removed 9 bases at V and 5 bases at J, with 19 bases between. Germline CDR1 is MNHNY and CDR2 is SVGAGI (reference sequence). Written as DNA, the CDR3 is TGTGCCAGTAGCAGGGTTCAGTGGCGGACTGAAGCTTTCTTT. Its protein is CASSRVQWRTEAFF.

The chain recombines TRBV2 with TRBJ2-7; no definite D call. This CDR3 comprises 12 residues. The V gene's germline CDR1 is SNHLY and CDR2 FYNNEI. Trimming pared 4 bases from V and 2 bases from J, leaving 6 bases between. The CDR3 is CASSVVTYEQYF. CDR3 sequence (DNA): TGTGCCAGCAGTGTAGTTACCTACGAGCAGTACTTC.

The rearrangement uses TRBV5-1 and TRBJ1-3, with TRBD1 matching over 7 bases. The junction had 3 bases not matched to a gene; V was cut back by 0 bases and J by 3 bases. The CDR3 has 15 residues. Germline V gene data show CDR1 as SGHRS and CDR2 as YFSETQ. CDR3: CASSLEAGGGNTIYF. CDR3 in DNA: TGCGCCAGCAGCTTGGAAGCAGGGGGTGGAAACACCATATATTTT.

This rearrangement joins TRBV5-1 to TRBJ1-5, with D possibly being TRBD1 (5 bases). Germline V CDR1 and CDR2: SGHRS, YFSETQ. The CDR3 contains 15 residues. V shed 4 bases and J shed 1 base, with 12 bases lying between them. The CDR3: CASSPLGGSNQPQHF. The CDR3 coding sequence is TGCGCCAGCAGCCCCCTTGGGGGGAGCAATCAGCCCCAGCATTTT.

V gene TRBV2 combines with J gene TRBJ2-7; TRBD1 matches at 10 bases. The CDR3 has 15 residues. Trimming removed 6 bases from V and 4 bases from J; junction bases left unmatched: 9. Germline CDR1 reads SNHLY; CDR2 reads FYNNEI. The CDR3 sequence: CASRAPGQGTYEQYF. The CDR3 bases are TGTGCCAGCAGAGCCCCGGGACAGGGGACTTACGAGCAGTACTTC.

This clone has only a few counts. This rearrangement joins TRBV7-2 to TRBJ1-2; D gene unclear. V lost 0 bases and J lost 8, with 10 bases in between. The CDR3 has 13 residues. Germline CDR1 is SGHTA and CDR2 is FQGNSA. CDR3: CASSLAEGGGYTF. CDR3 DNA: TGTGCCAGCAGCTTAGCGGAGGGAGGAGGCTACACCTTC.

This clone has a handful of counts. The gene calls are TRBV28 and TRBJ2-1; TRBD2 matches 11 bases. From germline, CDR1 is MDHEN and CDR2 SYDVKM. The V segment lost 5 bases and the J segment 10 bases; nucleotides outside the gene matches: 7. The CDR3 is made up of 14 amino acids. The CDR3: CASSGSWTSGEQFF. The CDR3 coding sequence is TGTGCCAGCAGTGGTTCCTGGACTAGCGGGGAGCAGTTCTTC.

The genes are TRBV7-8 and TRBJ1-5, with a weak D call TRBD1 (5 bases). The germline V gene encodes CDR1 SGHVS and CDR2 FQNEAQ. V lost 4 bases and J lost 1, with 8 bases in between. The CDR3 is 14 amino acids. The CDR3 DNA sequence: TGTGCCAGCAGCTGGCGGGGGAGCAATCAGCCCCAGCATTTT. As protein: CASSWRGSNQPQHF.

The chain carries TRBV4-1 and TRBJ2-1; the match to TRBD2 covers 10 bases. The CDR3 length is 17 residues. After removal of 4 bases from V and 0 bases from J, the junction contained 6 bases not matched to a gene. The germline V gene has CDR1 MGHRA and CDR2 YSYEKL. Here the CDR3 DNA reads TGCGCCAGCAGCCTACATAGCGGGGGGAGCTCCTACAATGAGCAGTTCTTC. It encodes CASSLHSGGSSYNEQFF.

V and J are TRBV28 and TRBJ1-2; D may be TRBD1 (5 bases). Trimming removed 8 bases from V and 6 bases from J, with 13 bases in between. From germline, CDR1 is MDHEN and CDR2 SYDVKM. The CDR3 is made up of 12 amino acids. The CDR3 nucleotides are TGTGCCAGCCTGACAGACTCCAATGGCTACACCTTC. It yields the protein CASLTDSNGYTF.

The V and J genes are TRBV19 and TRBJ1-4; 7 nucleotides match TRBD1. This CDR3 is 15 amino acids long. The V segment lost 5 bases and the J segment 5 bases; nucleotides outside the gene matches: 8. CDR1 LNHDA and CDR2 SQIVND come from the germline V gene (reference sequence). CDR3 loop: CASSPEGQPNEKLFF. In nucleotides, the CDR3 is TGTGCCAGTAGTCCCGAGGGACAGCCAAATGAAAAACTGTTTTTT.

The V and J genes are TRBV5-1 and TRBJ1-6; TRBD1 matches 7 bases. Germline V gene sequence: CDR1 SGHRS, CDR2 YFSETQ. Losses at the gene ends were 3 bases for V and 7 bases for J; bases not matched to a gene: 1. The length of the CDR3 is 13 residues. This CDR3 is CASSSDRNSPLHF. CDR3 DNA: TGCGCCAGCAGCTCGGACAGGAATTCACCCCTCCACTTT.